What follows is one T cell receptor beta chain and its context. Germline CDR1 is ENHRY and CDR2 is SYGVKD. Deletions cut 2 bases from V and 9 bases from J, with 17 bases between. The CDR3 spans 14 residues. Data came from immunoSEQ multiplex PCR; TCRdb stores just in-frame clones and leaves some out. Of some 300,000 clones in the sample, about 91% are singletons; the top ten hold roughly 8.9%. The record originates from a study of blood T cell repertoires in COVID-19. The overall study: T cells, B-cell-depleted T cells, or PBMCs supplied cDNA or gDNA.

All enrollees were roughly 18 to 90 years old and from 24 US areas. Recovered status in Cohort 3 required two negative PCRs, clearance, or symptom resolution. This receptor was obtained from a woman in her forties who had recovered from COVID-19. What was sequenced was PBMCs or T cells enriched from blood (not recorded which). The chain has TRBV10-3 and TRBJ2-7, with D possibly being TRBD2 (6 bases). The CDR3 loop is CAISEVVSGFPQYF. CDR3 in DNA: TGTGCCATCAGTGAGGTTGTTAGCGGTTTTCCGCAGTACTTC.